Listed here are 10 T cell receptor beta chains from one sample, sequenced in a study of tumor and adjacent non-tumor tissue in lung cancer. This sample's RNA came from whole unsorted tissue. Distant lung tissue was collected more than 3 cm away from the tumor edge. Three rounds of nested PCR, following a modified ARM-PCR protocol, produced the TCRbeta library. TCRdb reprocessed the multiplex PCR reads via MiXCR and lists one record per CDR3 protein. Seen here are fewer than 75,000 distinct CDR3 sequences, 65% to 80% observed once, and the top ten hold around 45%. Sequenced material: distant non-tumor lung tissue. These receptors came from a man in his sixties with non-small cell lung cancer.

As concerns this clonotype: Sequence at one end of the junction differs from germline and may be a read error. The chain couples TRBV29-1 to TRBJ2-2, with a possible D match to TRBD2 (6 bases). The CDR3 sequence is 14 residues long. Germline V gene data show CDR1 as SQVTM and CDR2 as ANQGSEA. The CDR3 spells CSAYPRVGGGKLSF. In DNA form, the CDR3 reads TGCAGCGCCTACCCCAGGGTCGGAGGCGGGAAGCTGTCTTTT.

In its sample, this clonotype was seen once. Its ends do not fully match the called genes, so a read error is possible. This chain links TRBV5-4 with TRBJ1-2; a weak D match, TRBD1 (6 bases). The CDR3 has 15 amino acids. Germline CDR1 reads SGHNT; CDR2 reads YYREEE (reference sequence). The CDR3 coding sequence is TGTGCCAACAGCCTGTTAAACGCAGGGGACTGTGGCTACACCTTC. This sequence encodes CANSLLNAGDCGYTF.

Concerning this clonotype itself: The junction shows a germline mismatch at one end, possibly a read error. The rearrangement joins TRBV5-6 to TRBJ2-1, with D unclear. The CDR3 covers 14 residues. Germline CDR1 is SGHDT and CDR2 is YYEEEE. CDR3 in amino acids: CASSSKVPYNEQIF. In DNA form, the CDR3 reads TGTGCCAGCAGCTCGAAGGTCCCTTACAATGAGCAGATCTTC.

The gene calls are TRBV6-5 and TRBJ2-1; no clear D. Germline V gene sequence: CDR1 MNHEY, CDR2 SVGAGI. The CDR3 spans 11 residues. CDR3 region: CVSSFGYEQFF. CDR3 coding DNA: TGTGTAAGCAGTTTTGGGTATGAGCAGTTCTTC.

In the case of this clonotype: A read error may produce the germline difference seen at one junction end. This chain uses TRBV14 with TRBJ1-4; no firm D call. The V gene's germline CDR1 is SGHDN and CDR2 FVKESK. This CDR3 contains 14 residues. This chain's CDR3 is CGSNQEAFGEKLFF. Here the CDR3 DNA reads TGTGGCAGCAACCAAGAGGCGTTTGGTGAAAAACTGTTTTTT. The full variable domain, with the rest looked up from reference TRBV14 and TRBJ1-4, is EAGVTQFPSHSVIEKGQTVTLRCDPISGHDNLYWYRRVMGKEIKFLLHFVKESKQDESGMPNNRFLAERTGGTYSTLKVQPAELEDSGVYFCGSNQEAFGEKLFFGSGTQLSVL.

J is TRBJ2-7 and V is TRBV12-3 or TRBV12-4; D unclear. V dropped 3 bases and J dropped 1 base, with 10 bases sitting between them. This CDR3 region has 14 residues. Here the CDR3 DNA reads TGTGCCAGCAGTTTTCCTGGGAATTCCTACGAGCAGTACTTC. This translates into CASSFPGNSYEQYF.

In regard to this clonotype: The germline gene is not matched at one end of the junction; a read error may be the cause. The chain links TRBV28 to TRBJ2-7; perhaps TRBD1 as D (5 bases). CDR3 length equals 16 residues. CDR1 and CDR2 (germline): MDHEN, SYDVKM. CDR3 protein: CASSLSRVIRYYKQYF. CDR3 sequence (DNA): TGTGCCAGCAGTCTAAGCAGGGTTATTAGGTACTACAAGCAGTACTTC.

This clonotype was detected ten times or more. The chain uses TRBV5-8 and TRBJ2-5; D is undetermined. Trimming pared 0 bases from V and 10 bases from J, leaving 10 bases between. CDR1 is SGHTS, CDR2 YDEGEE, per germline. The CDR3 runs to 12 residues. DNA of the CDR3: TGTGCCAGCAGCTTGGGTCCAAGGGTCCAGTACTTC. Its translation: CASSLGPRVQYF.

Turning to this clonotype: One end of the junction fails to match germline, which may point to a read error. The V call is TRBV29-1, the J call TRBJ1-1; a weak D match, TRBD1 (5 bases). Germline loops: CDR1 SQVTM, CDR2 ANQGSEA. The CDR3 has 13 amino acids. CDR3 sequence: CSVSEGESTKAFF. The CDR3 DNA sequence: TGCAGCGTTAGTGAAGGGGAGAGCACTAAAGCTTTCTTT.

Turning to this clonotype: A junction end diverges from the germline sequence, so it may reflect a read error. The gene calls are TRBV7-9 and TRBJ2-7; 9 bases match TRBD2. This CDR3 has 14 residues. CDR1 and CDR2 (germline): SEHNR, FQNEAQ (reference sequence). CDR3 amino acids: CASSGGTSRCERYF. The CDR3 DNA reads as TGTGCCAGCAGCGGGGGGACTAGCCGGTGTGAGCGGTACTTC.